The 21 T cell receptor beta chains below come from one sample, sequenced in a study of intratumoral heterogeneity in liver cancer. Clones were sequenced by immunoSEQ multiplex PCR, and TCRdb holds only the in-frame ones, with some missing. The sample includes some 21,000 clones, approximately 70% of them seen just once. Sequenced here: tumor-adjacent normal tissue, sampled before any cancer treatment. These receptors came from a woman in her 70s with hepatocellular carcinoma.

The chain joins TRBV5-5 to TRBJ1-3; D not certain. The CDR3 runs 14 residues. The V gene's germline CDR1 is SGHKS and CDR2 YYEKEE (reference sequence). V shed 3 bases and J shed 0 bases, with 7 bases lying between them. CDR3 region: CASSYAYSGNTIYF. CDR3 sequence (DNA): TGTGCCAGCAGCTACGCTTACTCTGGAAACACCATATATTTT.

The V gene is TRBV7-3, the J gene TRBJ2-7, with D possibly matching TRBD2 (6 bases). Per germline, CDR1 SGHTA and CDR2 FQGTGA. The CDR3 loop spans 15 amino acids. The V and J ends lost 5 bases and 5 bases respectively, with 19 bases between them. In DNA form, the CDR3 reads TGTGCCAGCAGCCCGTGGGGCGGGGAAAACGACGAGCAGTACTTC. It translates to CASSPWGGENDEQYF.

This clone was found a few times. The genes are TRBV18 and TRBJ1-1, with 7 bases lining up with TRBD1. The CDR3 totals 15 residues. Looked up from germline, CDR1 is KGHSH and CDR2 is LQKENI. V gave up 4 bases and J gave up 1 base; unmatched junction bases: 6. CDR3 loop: CASSLRQGRNTEAFF. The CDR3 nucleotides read TGTGCCAGCTCACTTAGACAGGGCAGGAACACTGAAGCTTTCTTT.

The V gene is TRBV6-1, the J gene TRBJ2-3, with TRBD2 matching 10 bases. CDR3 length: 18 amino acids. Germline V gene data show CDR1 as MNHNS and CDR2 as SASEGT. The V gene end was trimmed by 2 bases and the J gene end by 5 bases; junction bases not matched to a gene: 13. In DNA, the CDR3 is TGTGCCAGCAGTGAAAAGGGGGCTAGCGGGAGAACGAGAGATACGCAGTATTTT. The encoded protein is CASSEKGASGRTRDTQYF.

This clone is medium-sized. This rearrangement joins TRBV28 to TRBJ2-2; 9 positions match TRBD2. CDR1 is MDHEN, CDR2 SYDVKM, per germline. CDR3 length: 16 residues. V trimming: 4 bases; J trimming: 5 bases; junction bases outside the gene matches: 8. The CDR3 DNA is TGTGCCAGCAGTTCGCCGGGACTAGCTCTAACCGGGGAGCTGTTTTTT. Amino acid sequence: CASSSPGLALTGELFF.

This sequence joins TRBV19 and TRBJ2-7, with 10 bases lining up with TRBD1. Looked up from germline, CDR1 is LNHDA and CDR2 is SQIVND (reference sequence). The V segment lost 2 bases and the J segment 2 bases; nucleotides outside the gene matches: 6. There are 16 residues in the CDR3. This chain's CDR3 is CASSINRGTGAYEQYF. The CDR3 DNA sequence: TGTGCCAGTAGTATAAATAGGGGGACAGGGGCCTACGAGCAGTACTTC.

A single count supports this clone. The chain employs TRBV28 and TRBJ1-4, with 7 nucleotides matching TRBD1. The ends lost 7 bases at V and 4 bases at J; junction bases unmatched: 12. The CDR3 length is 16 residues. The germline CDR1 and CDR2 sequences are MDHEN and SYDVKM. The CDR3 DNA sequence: TGTGCCAGCAACCCTTCAACCGGGACAGATAATGAAAAACTGTTTTTT. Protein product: CASNPSTGTDNEKLFF.

The CDR3 sequence: CASSVGGLAGHYNEQFF. CDR3 nucleotide sequence: TGTGCCAGCAGCGTAGGGGGGTTAGCGGGGCATTACAATGAGCAGTTCTTC. V is TRBV9 and J is TRBJ2-1; 8 bases fit TRBD2. The germline gives CDR1 SGDLS, CDR2 YYNGEE. Trimming at V came to 0 bases and at J to 4 bases, leaving 9 bases not matched to a gene. CDR3 length: 17 amino acids.

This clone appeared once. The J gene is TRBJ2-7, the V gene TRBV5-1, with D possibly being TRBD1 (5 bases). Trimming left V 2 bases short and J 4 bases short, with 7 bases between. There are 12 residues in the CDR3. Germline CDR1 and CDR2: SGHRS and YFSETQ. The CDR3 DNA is TGCGCCAGCAGCTTAGGACAATACGAGCAGTACTTC. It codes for CASSLGQYEQYF.

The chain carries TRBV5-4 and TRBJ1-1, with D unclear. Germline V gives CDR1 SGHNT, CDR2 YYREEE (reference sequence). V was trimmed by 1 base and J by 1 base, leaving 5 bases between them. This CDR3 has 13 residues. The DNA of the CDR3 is TGTGCCAGCAGCTTGCCGAAGAACACTGAAGCTTTCTTT. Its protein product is CASSLPKNTEAFF.

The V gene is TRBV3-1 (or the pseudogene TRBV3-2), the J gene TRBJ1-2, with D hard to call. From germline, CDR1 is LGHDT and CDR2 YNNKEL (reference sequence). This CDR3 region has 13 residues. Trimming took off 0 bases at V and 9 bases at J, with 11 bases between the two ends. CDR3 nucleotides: TGTGCCAGCAGCCAAGAGGCGTTCCGGCGCTACACCTTC. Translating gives CASSQEAFRRYTF.

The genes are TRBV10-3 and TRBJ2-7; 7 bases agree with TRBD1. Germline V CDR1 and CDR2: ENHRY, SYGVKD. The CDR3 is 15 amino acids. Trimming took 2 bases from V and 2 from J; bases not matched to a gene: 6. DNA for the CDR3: TGTGCCATCAGTGAGGGTGGGACAGATACCTACGAGCAGTACTTC. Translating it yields CAISEGGTDTYEQYF.

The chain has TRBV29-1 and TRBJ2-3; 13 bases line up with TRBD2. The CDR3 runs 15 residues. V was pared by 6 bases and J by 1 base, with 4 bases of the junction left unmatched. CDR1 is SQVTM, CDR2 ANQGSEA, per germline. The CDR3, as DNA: TGCAGCGTACGGACTAGCGGGAGAGGCACAGATACGCAGTATTTT. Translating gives CSVRTSGRGTDTQYF.

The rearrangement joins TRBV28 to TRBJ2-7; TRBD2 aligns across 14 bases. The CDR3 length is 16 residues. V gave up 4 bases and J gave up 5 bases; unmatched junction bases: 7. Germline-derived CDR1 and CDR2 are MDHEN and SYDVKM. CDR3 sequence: CASSSGTSGRDHEQYF. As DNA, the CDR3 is TGTGCCAGCAGTTCAGGGACTAGCGGGAGAGATCACGAGCAGTACTTC.

This chain's CDR3 is CAWISGGFMNTEAFF. CDR3 coding DNA: TGTGCCTGGATTTCAGGGGGCTTCATGAACACTGAAGCTTTCTTT. This chain connects TRBV30 to TRBJ1-1; 8 bases are a match to TRBD1. J gave up 0 bases and V 4 bases, and 7 bases lay outside the gene matches. The CDR3 has 15 amino acids. Germline V CDR1 and CDR2: GTSNPN, SVGIG (reference sequence).

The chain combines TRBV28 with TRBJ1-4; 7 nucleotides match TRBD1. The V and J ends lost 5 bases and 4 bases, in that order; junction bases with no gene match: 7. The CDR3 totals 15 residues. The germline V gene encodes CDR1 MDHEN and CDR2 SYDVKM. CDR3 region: CASSGRGFDNEKLFF. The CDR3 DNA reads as TGTGCCAGCAGTGGCAGGGGGTTCGATAATGAAAAACTGTTTTTT.

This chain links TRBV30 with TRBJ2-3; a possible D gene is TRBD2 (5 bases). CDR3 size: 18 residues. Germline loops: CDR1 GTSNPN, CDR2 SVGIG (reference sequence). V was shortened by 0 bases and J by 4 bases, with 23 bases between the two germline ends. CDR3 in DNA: TGTGCCTGGAGTGTATTGGTAGGACGCGCCGGAGGATCAGATACGCAGTATTTT. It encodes CAWSVLVGRAGGSDTQYF.

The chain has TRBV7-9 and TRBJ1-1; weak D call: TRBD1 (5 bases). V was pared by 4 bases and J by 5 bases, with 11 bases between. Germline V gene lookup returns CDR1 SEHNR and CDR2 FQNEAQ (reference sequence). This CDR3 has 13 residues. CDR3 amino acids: CASSSAGRTEAFF. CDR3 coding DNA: TGTGCCAGCAGCTCGGCAGGGAGGACTGAAGCTTTCTTT.

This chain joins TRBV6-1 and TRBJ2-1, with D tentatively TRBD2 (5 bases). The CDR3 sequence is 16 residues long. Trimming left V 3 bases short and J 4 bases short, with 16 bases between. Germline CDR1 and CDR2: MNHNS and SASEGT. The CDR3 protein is CASSDTQRKLYNEQFF. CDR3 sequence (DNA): TGTGCCAGCAGTGATACCCAGCGGAAACTATACAATGAGCAGTTCTTC.

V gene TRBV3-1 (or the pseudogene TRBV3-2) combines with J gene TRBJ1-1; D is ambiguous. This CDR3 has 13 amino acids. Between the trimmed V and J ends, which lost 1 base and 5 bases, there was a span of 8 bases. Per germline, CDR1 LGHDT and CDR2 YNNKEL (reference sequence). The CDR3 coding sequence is TGTGCCAGCAGCCAAGGCAGTCGGACTGAAGCTTTCTTT. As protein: CASSQGSRTEAFF.

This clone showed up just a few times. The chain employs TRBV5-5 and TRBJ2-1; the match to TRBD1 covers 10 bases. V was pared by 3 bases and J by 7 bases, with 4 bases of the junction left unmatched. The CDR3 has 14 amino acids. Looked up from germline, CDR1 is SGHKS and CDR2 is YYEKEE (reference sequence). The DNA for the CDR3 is TGTGCCAGCAGCTCTGGGACAGGGGCGAATGAGCAGTTCTTC. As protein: CASSSGTGANEQFF.